Following are 20 T cell receptor beta chains from one sample sequenced in a study of regulatory T cells in long-lasting Graves disease. Building of the TCR beta libraries involved iRepertoire HTBI primers and Arm-PCR of CDR3 regions. TCRdb re-derived calls from the multiplex PCR reads in MiXCR, one entry per CDR3 protein. In the table there are about 380,000 distinct CDR3 sequences, 15% to 18% of which are singletons. The time point was: newly diagnosed GD, antithyroid drugs for less than 3 months. There was RNA extracted from PBMCs, and the TCR library was made from it. The material sequenced was peripheral blood mononuclear cells (PBMCs), taken at new diagnosis, from a patient treated with antithyroid drugs. The receptors derive from a female donor with Graves disease.

This clonotype was counted a few times. The rearrangement joins TRBV12-3 or TRBV12-4 to TRBJ2-3; 8 bases are a match to TRBD1. The CDR3 length is 14 residues. Trimming at V came to 8 bases and at J to 8 bases, leaving 12 bases not matched to a gene. The CDR3 is CASGDTGGAATQYF. CDR3 sequence (DNA): TGTGCCAGCGGGGATACAGGGGGAGCGGCTACGCAGTATTTT.

As concerns this clonotype: This may stem from a read error, because a much larger clone lies one nucleotide away. V gene TRBV7-8 combines with J gene TRBJ2-1, with 13 bases lining up with TRBD2. With V trimmed by 3 bases and J by 11 bases, 10 bases remained unmatched. This CDR3 has 16 amino acids. The germline CDR1 and CDR2 sequences are SGHVS and FQNEAQ. The CDR3: CASSLLLAGGAYKQFF. CDR3 DNA sequence: TGTGCCAGCAGCTTGTTACTAGCGGGAGGGGCCTACAAGCAGTTCTTC.

This clonotype appeared many times. This rearrangement joins TRBV29-1 to TRBJ2-7; TRBD2 is a possible D gene (7 bases). Per the germline V gene, CDR1 is SQVTM and CDR2 is ANQGSEA. CDR3 size: 14 residues. V dropped 6 bases and J dropped 0 bases, with 15 bases sitting between them. The CDR3 spells CSVSGGRTSYEQYF. In nucleotides, the CDR3 is TGCAGCGTGTCGGGGGGCCGAACCTCCTACGAGCAGTACTTC.

In this sample, this clonotype turned up many times. V and J are TRBV20-1 and TRBJ1-1; D gene unclear. Trimming took off 7 bases at V and 3 bases at J, with 18 bases between the two ends. The CDR3 has 14 residues. Germline V gene lookup returns CDR1 DFQATT and CDR2 SNEGSKA (reference sequence). As DNA, the CDR3 is TGCAGTGTAAGGACCGGGAGTCGGCACACTGAAGCTTTCTTT. Its translation is CSVRTGSRHTEAFF.

This clonotype was counted ten times or more. J is TRBJ2-2 and V is TRBV7-9; perhaps TRBD2 as D (6 bases). In germline, CDR1 is SEHNR, CDR2 FQNEAQ (reference sequence). This CDR3 contains 14 residues. Between the trimmed V and J ends, which lost 6 bases and 7 bases, there was a span of 15 bases. The CDR3 here is CASRTRRADGELFF. The CDR3 DNA is TGTGCCAGCAGGACGAGGAGGGCCGACGGGGAGCTGTTTTTT.

This clonotype was observed many times. The gene calls are TRBV29-1 and TRBJ2-7; D is undetermined. The CDR3 length is 16 residues. CDR1 and CDR2 (germline): SQVTM, ANQGSEA. Trimming shortened V by 0 bases and J by 3 bases, and 18 bases separated the two germline ends. For the CDR3, the DNA is TGCAGCGTTGAAGATCGAAGCGTCGGGCGTAACTACGAGCAGTACTTC. This encodes CSVEDRSVGRNYEQYF.

In its sample, this clonotype was seen many times. The chain has TRBV20-1 and TRBJ2-3; possibly TRBD1 for D (6 bases). The V end lost 2 bases, the J end lost 4 bases, and 10 bases lay between the germline ends. CDR1 is DFQATT, CDR2 SNEGSKA, per germline (reference sequence). This CDR3 contains 13 residues. The CDR3 nucleotides are TGCAGTGCTAGAACCGGGACACCAGATACGCAGTATTTT. Encoded protein: CSARTGTPDTQYF.

The V gene is TRBV4-1, the J gene TRBJ1-1; perhaps TRBD1 as D (6 bases). Trimming removed 2 bases at V and 12 bases at J, with 19 bases between. Germline V gene sequence: CDR1 MGHRA, CDR2 YSYEKL. This CDR3 has 14 residues. This CDR3 is CASSQITRDQGSFF. In DNA form, the CDR3 reads TGCGCCAGCAGCCAAATAACCCGGGACCAGGGGTCTTTCTTT.

The rearrangement links TRBV24-1 to TRBJ2-5; 7 bases are a match to TRBD1. The germline gives CDR1 KGHDR, CDR2 SFDVKD. The CDR3 extends over 15 amino acids. The V segment lost 3 bases and the J segment 4 bases; nucleotides outside the gene matches: 7. CDR3 sequence (DNA): TGTGCCACCAGTGATCCCCGGGACAGCCGAGAGACCCAGTACTTC. This codes for CATSDPRDSRETQYF.

The gene calls are TRBV29-1 and TRBJ1-5; 7 bases are shared with TRBD1. CDR1 is SQVTM, CDR2 ANQGSEA, per germline. The V gene end was trimmed by 4 bases and the J gene end by 5 bases; junction bases not matched to a gene: 5. The CDR3 runs to 13 residues. In DNA form, the CDR3 reads TGCAGCGTTGCCCTCGACAGGGATCAGCCCCAGCATTTT. Translating it yields CSVALDRDQPQHF.

This clonotype was observed at least ten times. V and J are TRBV12-3 or TRBV12-4 and TRBJ1-2; D not certain. CDR3 length: 12 amino acids. Between the trimmed V and J ends, which lost 1 base and 4 bases, there was a span of 4 bases. The CDR3 coding sequence is TGTGCCAGCAGTTTAGGCATCTATGGCTACACCTTC. This codes for CASSLGIYGYTF.

There are many counts of this clonotype. The CDR3 nucleotides are TGTGCCAGCAGCCCGGACCGACTAGCGGGGGGGCCGACAGATACGCAGTATTTT. Amino acid sequence: CASSPDRLAGGPTDTQYF. The rearrangement links TRBV12-3 or TRBV12-4 to TRBJ2-3; 14 bases map to TRBD2. The CDR3 contains 18 residues. V shed 6 bases, J shed 3 bases, and the junction held 11 bases outside the gene matches.

This clonotype showed up many times. The V and J genes are TRBV20-1 and TRBJ2-7; D gene ambiguous. Germline loops: CDR1 DFQATT, CDR2 SNEGSKA (reference sequence). The CDR3 is 13 residues long. V lost 1 base to trimming and J lost 6 bases, with 13 bases between them. CDR3 sequence: CSARGVGWSEQYF. The CDR3 DNA reads TGCAGTGCTAGAGGGGTAGGGTGGAGCGAGCAGTACTTC.

This clonotype was seen a handful of times. The gene calls are TRBV12-3 or TRBV12-4 and TRBJ2-7; no firm D call. The CDR3 is made up of 12 amino acids. Trimming removed 3 bases at V and 10 bases at J, with 13 bases between. DNA of the CDR3: TGTGCCAGCAGTTTCCGCCCATCCGGCCAGTACTTC. As protein: CASSFRPSGQYF.

The chain combines TRBV7-9 with TRBJ2-2; perhaps TRBD1 as D (5 bases). Germline values: CDR1 SEHNR, CDR2 FQNEAQ (reference sequence). CDR3 size: 20 residues. With 0 bases removed from V and 2 bases from J, the gap between germline ends came to 22 bases. The CDR3 here is CASSLALYRHGPFNTGELFF. The CDR3 DNA sequence: TGTGCCAGCAGCTTAGCGCTTTACAGGCACGGCCCCTTCAACACCGGGGAGCTGTTTTTT.

This clonotype was detected ten times or more. This chain connects TRBV6-4 to TRBJ1-1; tentatively, D is TRBD1 (6 bases). V lost 7 bases and J lost 6, with 18 bases in between. Germline V CDR1 and CDR2: MRHNA, SNTAGT. The CDR3 totals 14 residues. The chain's CDR3 is CASKVRGAKSEAFF. CDR3 in DNA: TGTGCCAGCAAAGTTAGGGGGGCGAAGTCTGAAGCTTTCTTT.

Many counts were recorded for this clonotype. The chain carries TRBV2 and TRBJ1-4, with 7 bases that match TRBD1. The CDR3 is 13 residues long. Germline V CDR1 and CDR2: SNHLY, FYNNEI. V shed 5 bases, J shed 7 bases, and the junction held 4 bases outside the gene matches. The CDR3 nucleotides read TGTGCCAGCAGTTTTCAGGGGGGTGAAAAACTGTTTTTT. This sequence encodes CASSFQGGEKLFF.

This clonotype was counted many times. The chain has TRBV29-1 and TRBJ1-1; D is unclear. V was cut by 2 bases and J by 8 bases, with 18 bases left in between. Per the germline V gene, CDR1 is SQVTM and CDR2 is ANQGSEA. This CDR3 has 14 amino acids. CDR3 bases: TGCAGCGTTGAACCGTATCCAGGTGGCGGGGAAGCTTTCTTT. Translation gives CSVEPYPGGGEAFF. The entire variable domain, with the rest obtained from reference TRBV29-1 and TRBJ1-1, is as follows: SAVISQKPSRDICQRGTSLTIQCQVDSQVTMMFWYRQQPGQSLTLIATANQGSEATYESGFVIDKFPISRPNLTFSTLTVSNMSPEDSSIYLCSVEPYPGGGEAFFGQGTRLTVV.

Notes on this clonotype: A much larger clone is a single base away; this may be a read error. This rearrangement joins TRBV20-1 to TRBJ2-1, with 7 bases that match TRBD2. CDR1 is DFQATT, CDR2 SNEGSKA, per germline (reference sequence). The trim removed 6 bases at V and 13 bases at J, leaving 18 bases unmatched. The CDR3 spans 14 residues. CDR3 amino acids: CSAPLAGVQNIQFF. The CDR3 DNA sequence: TGCAGTGCCCCCCTGGCGGGGGTCCAAAACATTCAGTTCTTC.

The J gene is TRBJ2-2, the V gene TRBV7-3, with unresolved D. The CDR3 loop spans 16 amino acids. From germline, CDR1 is SGHTA and CDR2 FQGTGA. The ends were cut back, 2 bases at V and 4 bases at J, with 14 bases in the middle. CDR3 in amino acids: CASSLFLSEGTGELFF. The DNA of the CDR3 is TGTGCCAGCAGCTTATTCTTATCGGAAGGCACCGGGGAGCTGTTTTTT.